This paragraph covers one T cell receptor beta chain sequence. Per the original methods: Reference gene primer amplification gave nucleated cell count estimates. Using immunoSEQ multiplex PCR, the repertoire was profiled, and TCRdb retains in-frame clones only, with some absent. V and J calls and clone size are as listed in that table; D and trimming were resolved from the DNA. The data hold roughly 160,000 clones, with approximately 86% observed a single time. This sample is part of a study of blood T cell repertoires in COVID-19. About the study: Whether acute or convalescent, the COVID-19 samples came from the United States, Italy and Spain.

The CDR3 spans 14 residues. Trimming removed 5 bases from V and 8 bases from J; junction bases left unmatched: 6. Germline CDR1 reads SGHAT; CDR2 reads FQDESV (reference sequence). The sequence was collected from a man in his 60s with acute or convalescent COVID-19. The sequenced material came from peripheral blood. The V call is TRBV11-1, the J call TRBJ1-4; 9 bases agree with TRBD1. The CDR3 DNA is TGTGCCAGCAGCACCCCCGGGACAGGGGAAAAACTGTTTTTT. It encodes CASSTPGTGEKLFF.